Following are 15 T cell receptor beta chains from one sample sequenced in a study of blood T cell repertoires in COVID-19. Some clones are missing from TCRdb's copy, which holds only in-frame ones; the method was immunoSEQ multiplex PCR. The table records fewer than 250,000 clones, 86% of them present only once. The material sequenced was peripheral blood. The receptors stem from a woman aged 80 or older with COVID-19, enrolled during active disease.

The CDR3 spells CASSSPGQSYEQYV. CDR3 DNA sequence: TGTGCCAGCAGTTCCCCCGGACAGTCTTACGAGCAGTACGTC. The chain has TRBV28 and TRBJ2-7; D is perhaps TRBD1 (6 bases). Germline CDR1 reads MDHEN; CDR2 reads SYDVKM. V was pared by 4 bases and J by 4 bases, with 14 bases between. The CDR3 length is 14 residues.

The V gene is TRBV28, the J gene TRBJ1-2; D is undetermined. The CDR3 covers 13 residues. V gave up 5 bases and J gave up 2 bases, with 9 bases separating them. CDR1 is MDHEN, CDR2 SYDVKM, per germline. The CDR3 sequence: CASSITVNYGYTF. The CDR3 region has the DNA TGTGCCAGCAGTATAACAGTAAACTATGGCTACACCTTC.

The chain carries TRBV12-3 or TRBV12-4 and TRBJ1-1; TRBD1 aligns across 9 bases. J was trimmed by 5 bases and V by 8 bases; bases with no gene match: 6. The CDR3 has 13 residues. DNA of the CDR3: TGTGCCAGCCTCGCCGGACAGGGGACTGAAGCTTTCTTT. Amino acid sequence: CASLAGQGTEAFF.

The chain is built from TRBV2 and TRBJ2-3; TRBD1 is a possible D gene (5 bases). The CDR3 is 13 amino acids. The V and J ends lost 4 bases and 0 bases respectively, with 5 bases between them. Germline values: CDR1 SNHLY, CDR2 FYNNEI. The DNA of the CDR3 is TGTGCCAGCAGTGGACAGAGCACAGATACGCAGTATTTT. Encoded protein: CASSGQSTDTQYF.

The DNA of the CDR3 is TGTGCCAGCAATGGAGGGACAGCCGGTAACACTGAAGCTTTCTTT. Translation: CASNGGTAGNTEAFF. The genes are TRBV6-5 and TRBJ1-1; TRBD1 agrees at 7 bases. This CDR3 comprises 15 residues. After removal of 7 bases from V and 2 bases from J, the junction contained 10 bases not matched to a gene. Germline values: CDR1 MNHEY, CDR2 SVGAGI.

The chain has TRBV7-9 and TRBJ1-1, with TRBD1 matching over 7 bases. Germline-derived CDR1 and CDR2 are SEHNR and FQNEAQ (reference sequence). The CDR3 extends over 12 amino acids. V was pared by 5 bases and J by 5 bases, with 2 bases of the junction left unmatched. The DNA of the CDR3 is TGTGCCAGCAGCCAACAGGGGACTGAAGCTTTCTTT. This sequence encodes CASSQQGTEAFF.

The chain carries TRBV5-4 and TRBJ2-3; TRBD1 aligns across 7 bases. V lost 4 bases to trimming and J lost 2 bases; unmatched junction nucleotides: 4. CDR3 size: 14 residues. Germline-derived CDR1 and CDR2 are SGHNT and YYREEE (reference sequence). CDR3 in amino acids: CASSMDRLTDTQYF. CDR3 in DNA: TGTGCCAGCAGCATGGACAGGCTCACAGATACGCAGTATTTT.

This rearrangement joins TRBV10-3 to TRBJ2-5; 13 nucleotides agree with TRBD2. The CDR3 is 16 residues long. Looked up from germline, CDR1 is ENHRY and CDR2 is SYGVKD. V lost 4 bases, J lost 1 base, and 3 bases stayed unmatched. CDR3: CAISATSGGAQETQYF. CDR3 DNA sequence: TGTGCCATCAGTGCCACTAGCGGGGGGGCCCAAGAGACCCAGTACTTC.

This clone has a handful of counts. This chain connects TRBV3-1 (or the pseudogene TRBV3-2) to TRBJ1-1; possibly TRBD1 for D (5 bases). The CDR3 is made up of 13 amino acids. The V end was cut by 1 base, the J end by 4 bases, with 7 bases between. Germline V CDR1 and CDR2: LGHDT, YNNKEL (reference sequence). CDR3 DNA: TGTGCCAGCAGCCAAGCGGGGGGCACTGAAGCTTTCTTT. Translated: CASSQAGGTEAFF.

In its sample, this clone was seen once. V and J are TRBV14 and TRBJ2-5; 9 bases fit TRBD2. Germline V gene data show CDR1 as SGHDN and CDR2 as FVKESK. Trimming took 4 bases from V and 2 from J; bases not matched to a gene: 8. This CDR3 comprises 16 residues. Written as DNA, the CDR3 is TGTGCCAGCAGCCTTTGGGGAAGCGGGGGGCAAGAGACCCAGTACTTC. It is translated as CASSLWGSGGQETQYF. Looking up the rest from reference TRBV14 and TRBJ2-5 gives the full variable domain: EAGVTQFPSHSVIEKGQTVTLRCDPISGHDNLYWYRRVMGKEIKFLLHFVKESKQDESGMPNNRFLAERTGGTYSTLKVQPAELEDSGVYFCASSLWGSGGQETQYFGPGTRLLVL.

This chain's CDR3 is CASSHLSGTGNQPQHF. The CDR3 DNA follows: TGTGCCAGCAGTCACTTATCCGGGACAGGTAATCAGCCCCAGCATTTT. The chain links TRBV6-5 to TRBJ1-5, with TRBD1 identical over 8 bases. The CDR3 extends over 16 amino acids. The V segment lost 5 bases and the J segment 4 bases; nucleotides outside the gene matches: 10. CDR1 is MNHEY, CDR2 SVGAGI, per germline.

The rearrangement uses TRBV13 and TRBJ2-7; D is unresolved. The CDR3 consists of 12 residues. Germline values: CDR1 PRHDT, CDR2 FYEKMQ (reference sequence). V was cut by 3 bases and J by 1 base, with 4 bases left in between. The CDR3 bases are TGTGCCAGCAGCTTTCTTTCCTACGAGCAGTACTTC. Protein: CASSFLSYEQYF.

CDR3 sequence (DNA): TGTGCCAGCACCCTGGACTCGGGACAGAACTATGGCTACACCTTC. Translating gives CASTLDSGQNYGYTF. This chain connects TRBV28 to TRBJ1-2; 7 bases line up with TRBD1. Trimming at V came to 7 bases and at J to 2 bases, leaving 10 bases not matched to a gene. The CDR3 consists of 15 residues. Per germline, CDR1 MDHEN and CDR2 SYDVKM.

This clone was counted a single time. The gene calls are TRBV6-5 and TRBJ1-4; D not resolved. The germline gives CDR1 MNHEY, CDR2 SVGAGI. The CDR3 totals 12 residues. Between the trimmed V and J ends, which lost 6 bases and 7 bases, there was a span of 9 bases. The CDR3 bases are TGTGCCAGCAGCTCCCCAGGTGAAAAACTGTTTTTT. Residues: CASSSPGEKLFF.

The CDR3 loop reads CASRLATGSGSSYEQYV. The CDR3 DNA reads TGTGCAAGTCGCTTAGCCACAGGAAGTGGCTCCTCCTACGAGCAGTACGTC. J is TRBJ2-7 and V is TRBV12-2; TRBD1 reflects the table's D call only, with no check against the DNA. TRBV12-2 is assigned pseudogene status. The CDR3 contains 17 residues.